A single sample is the source of the 27 T cell receptor beta chains below, sequenced in a study of lymphopenia after photon versus proton radiotherapy. Profiled with immunoSEQ multiplex PCR; TCRdb holds only in-frame clones, not every one. The sample shows about 50,000 clones, about 92% of them seen only once. The sequences come from peripheral blood, collected from a patient treated with photon-based radiotherapy. The receptors here all came from a woman aged 40 to 50 with cholangiocarcinoma.

The chain couples TRBV5-4 to TRBJ2-7; D remains ambiguous. Trimming left V 4 bases short and J 2 bases short, with 16 bases between. CDR3 size: 15 residues. The germline V gene encodes CDR1 SGHNT and CDR2 YYREEE (reference sequence). The CDR3 bases are TGTGCCAGCAGCCAAATGGGGTTAGTTACCTACGAGCAGTACTTC. It is translated as CASSQMGLVTYEQYF. The full variable domain, with the rest looked up from reference TRBV5-4 and TRBJ2-7, is ETGVTQSPTHLIKTRGQQVTLRCSSQSGHNTVSWYQQALGQGPQFIFQYYREEENGRGNFPPRFSGLQFPNYSSELNVNALELDDSALYLCASSQMGLVTYEQYFGPGTRLTVT.

The chain employs TRBV28 and TRBJ1-6; D is uncertain. CDR3 length: 11 residues. Trimming shortened V by 5 bases and J by 5 bases, and 1 base separated the two germline ends. Germline lookup yields CDR1 MDHEN and CDR2 SYDVKM. The CDR3 coding sequence is TGTGCCAGCAGTGATAATTCACCCCTCCACTTT. Its translation: CASSDNSPLHF.

The V gene is TRBV28, the J gene TRBJ1-2, with no clear D. This CDR3 contains 14 residues. V dropped 2 bases and J dropped 1 base, with 8 bases sitting between them. Germline lookup yields CDR1 MDHEN and CDR2 SYDVKM. For the CDR3, the DNA is TGTGCCAGCAGTTTAGGTCAGAATAACTATGGCTACACCTTC. Protein product: CASSLGQNNYGYTF.

The V and J genes are TRBV6-5 and TRBJ2-7, with D possibly matching TRBD1 (5 bases). This CDR3 has 15 residues. Germline V CDR1 and CDR2: MNHEY, SVGAGI. V lost 3 bases and J lost 6, with 18 bases in between. CDR3 region: CASSYSPGNLGEQYF. DNA for the CDR3: TGTGCCAGCAGTTATTCGCCAGGGAACCTTGGCGAGCAGTACTTC.

This clone was picked up one time. The V gene is TRBV30, the J gene TRBJ2-7, with 8 positions matching TRBD1. Germline values: CDR1 GTSNPN, CDR2 SVGIG (reference sequence). V shed 3 bases and J 4 bases; nucleotides not matched to a gene: 14. The CDR3 contains 16 residues. DNA of the CDR3: TGTGCCTGGAGCAGGAGAGGGGCAGGGGGCCCATACGAGCAGTACTTC. It is translated as CAWSRRGAGGPYEQYF.

The CDR3 nucleotides are TGTGCCTGGAGGGGCTACAGGGATCCTGAAGCTTTCTTT. It codes for CAWRGYRDPEAFF. The chain joins TRBV30 to TRBJ1-1, with D maybe TRBD1 (6 bases). Germline CDR1 GTSNPN, CDR2 SVGIG (reference sequence). V lost 3 bases to trimming and J lost 6 bases, with 14 bases between them. The length of the CDR3 is 13 residues.

Here the CDR3 reads CASSRSGKQYF. The CDR3 DNA is TGTGCCAGCAGTCGCTCGGGTAAGCAGTACTTC. The V and J genes are TRBV6-5 and TRBJ2-7; D gene unclear. This CDR3 contains 11 residues. Germline values: CDR1 MNHEY, CDR2 SVGAGI. V was clipped by 5 bases and J by 8 bases, with 10 bases between them.

The rearrangement links TRBV5-1 to TRBJ2-7, with 7 bases matching TRBD2. The CDR3 spans 13 residues. CDR1 SGHRS and CDR2 YFSETQ come from the germline V gene. Unmatched junction bases numbered 7, after V lost 7 bases and J lost 3 bases. DNA for the CDR3: TGCGCCAGCGGCCAGGGAGGGAGCTACGAGCAGTACTTC. This sequence encodes CASGQGGSYEQYF.

The rearrangement joins TRBV5-1 to TRBJ2-5, with TRBD1 matching over 10 bases. Germline loops: CDR1 SGHRS, CDR2 YFSETQ. Trimming took 4 bases from V and 4 from J; bases not matched to a gene: 7. The CDR3 runs to 15 residues. The chain's CDR3 is CASSEPTGGIETQYF. CDR3 nucleotides: TGCGCCAGCAGCGAACCGACAGGGGGCATAGAGACCCAGTACTTC.

V is TRBV30 and J is TRBJ2-1; D remains ambiguous. V dropped 5 bases and J dropped 6 bases, with 14 bases sitting between them. The CDR3 has 13 residues. Germline V gene lookup returns CDR1 GTSNPN and CDR2 SVGIG (reference sequence). Here the CDR3 reads CAWAGPNPNEQFF. For the CDR3, the DNA is TGTGCCTGGGCCGGGCCCAACCCCAATGAGCAGTTCTTC.

This rearrangement joins TRBV28 to TRBJ2-7, with D perhaps matching TRBD2 (6 bases). Germline CDR1 and CDR2: MDHEN and SYDVKM. This CDR3 contains 13 residues. The germline V and J ends were trimmed by 7 bases and 3 bases, with 13 bases remaining between them. Here the CDR3 DNA reads TGTGCCAGCAACCTTCTGGGAGGCTACGAGCAGTACTTC. Translation: CASNLLGGYEQYF.

A single count supports this clone. The genes are TRBV10-3 and TRBJ2-1; no reliable D call. CDR1 is ENHRY and CDR2 is SYGVKD in the germline V gene. The CDR3 sequence is 13 residues long. V gave up 6 bases and J gave up 8 bases, with 14 bases separating them. Here the CDR3 reads CAIRGSRPDEQFF. CDR3 sequence (DNA): TGTGCCATCAGAGGTTCTAGGCCGGATGAGCAGTTCTTC.

V gene TRBV9 combines with J gene TRBJ1-3; D not certain. Trimming took 2 bases from V and 4 from J, leaving 4 bases between them. Germline CDR1 and CDR2: SGDLS and YYNGEE. The CDR3 covers 12 residues. Here the CDR3 reads CASSVAGNTIYF. The CDR3 DNA reads TGTGCCAGCAGCGTCGCCGGAAACACCATATATTTT.

This chain connects TRBV2 to TRBJ1-1; maybe TRBD1 (5 bases). This CDR3 comprises 17 residues. Germline-derived CDR1 and CDR2 are SNHLY and FYNNEI. With 6 bases removed from V and 3 bases from J, the gap between germline ends came to 23 bases. CDR3 in amino acids: CASSLHPGGTYDTEAFF. In DNA form, the CDR3 reads TGTGCCAGCAGCCTACACCCGGGAGGGACCTATGACACTGAAGCTTTCTTT.

This rearrangement joins TRBV27 to TRBJ1-1; 7 bases align to TRBD1. The CDR3 covers 15 residues. Germline V CDR1 and CDR2: MNHEY, SMNVEV (reference sequence). Trimming cost V 3 bases and J 1 base; bases outside gene matches: 5. The CDR3 DNA is TGTGCCAGCAGTTTCAGAGCAGGGGGGAACACTGAAGCTTTCTTT. Translated, it gives CASSFRAGGNTEAFF.

The chain employs TRBV7-3 and TRBJ2-6; D ambiguous. The CDR3 has 18 amino acids. V was cut by 5 bases and J by 5 bases, with 22 bases left in between. Germline assignment: CDR1 SGHTA and CDR2 FQGTGA. DNA of the CDR3: TGTGCCAGCAGCGGAACTATACGCTTACAAAGTCGGGCCAACGTCCTGACTTTC. Amino acids: CASSGTIRLQSRANVLTF.

This clone was observed a single time. The V gene is TRBV6-1, the J gene TRBJ1-1; tentative D call: TRBD1 (5 bases). The CDR3 totals 13 residues. Between the trimmed V and J ends, which lost 4 bases and 1 base, there was a span of 7 bases. Germline V gene lookup returns CDR1 MNHNS and CDR2 SASEGT. This CDR3 is CASSVQENTEAFF. CDR3 coding DNA: TGTGCCAGCAGTGTACAGGAGAACACTGAAGCTTTCTTT.

The rearrangement joins TRBV6-1 to TRBJ1-6, with D uncertain. V was cut by 6 bases and J by 10 bases, with 13 bases left in between. The CDR3 length is 13 residues. Germline V lookup: CDR1 MNHNS, CDR2 SASEGT. The CDR3 region is CASRTTIQSPLHF. CDR3 nucleotides: TGTGCCAGCAGGACGACTATACAGTCACCCCTCCACTTT.

The chain has TRBV6-5 and TRBJ1-2; 8 bases match TRBD1. The V segment lost 6 bases and the J segment 7 bases; nucleotides outside the gene matches: 13. The CDR3 contains 15 residues. Per the germline V gene, CDR1 is MNHEY and CDR2 is SVGAGI. For the CDR3, the DNA is TGTGCCAGCAGGGACCAGGGGGCTTCGGTGTTTGGCTACACCTTC. Protein sequence: CASRDQGASVFGYTF.

The rearrangement joins TRBV7-2 to TRBJ2-7, with D unclear. There are 14 residues in the CDR3. The germline gives CDR1 SGHTA, CDR2 FQGNSA. V lost 1 base and J 4 bases, leaving 11 bases between the germline ends. CDR3 residues: CASSLGPRVYEQYF. DNA of the CDR3: TGTGCCAGCAGCTTAGGCCCCCGGGTATACGAGCAGTACTTC.

The chain has TRBV19 and TRBJ2-2; D is ambiguous. The CDR3 is 14 amino acids. V lost 3 bases and J lost 5, with 10 bases in between. Germline V lookup: CDR1 LNHDA, CDR2 SQIVND (reference sequence). CDR3 sequence: CASSIRPGTGELFF. The CDR3 DNA follows: TGTGCCAGTAGTATTCGACCCGGAACCGGGGAGCTGTTTTTT.

This chain uses TRBV6-4 with TRBJ2-1; no clear D. Germline assignment: CDR1 MRHNA and CDR2 SNTAGT. Trimming took 0 bases from V and 8 from J, leaving 11 bases between them. The CDR3 length is 14 residues. The CDR3 reads CASSDSGFIDEQFF. The CDR3 nucleotides are TGTGCCAGCAGTGACTCAGGGTTTATTGATGAGCAGTTCTTC.

The chain recombines TRBV4-1 with TRBJ2-1; 8 positions match TRBD1. The V segment lost 0 bases and the J segment 8 bases; nucleotides outside the gene matches: 6. In germline, CDR1 is MGHRA, CDR2 YSYEKL. The CDR3 spans 15 residues. CDR3 in amino acids: CASSQDTGQGHEQFF. Written as DNA, the CDR3 is TGCGCCAGCAGCCAAGACACAGGACAGGGCCATGAGCAGTTCTTC.

A few counts support this clone. The V gene is TRBV6-1, the J gene TRBJ2-7, with D maybe TRBD1 (6 bases). The CDR3 sequence is 15 residues long. CDR1 and CDR2 from the germline V gene are MNHNS and SASEGT. V was pared by 2 bases and J by 1 base, with 12 bases between. Written as DNA, the CDR3 is TGTGCCAGCAGTGAACAGGGGACACTATCCTACGAGCAGTACTTC. Its translation is CASSEQGTLSYEQYF.

This sequence joins TRBV9 and TRBJ2-1; the D gene is possibly TRBD2 (5 bases). Looked up from germline, CDR1 is SGDLS and CDR2 is YYNGEE. V lost 7 bases to trimming and J lost 7 bases, with 9 bases between them. This CDR3 spans 11 amino acids. In nucleotides, the CDR3 is TGTGCCAGCTCTGAGGGTAATGAGCAGTTCTTC. It translates to CASSEGNEQFF.

The V gene is TRBV19, the J gene TRBJ1-1; perhaps TRBD1 as D (5 bases). V shed 3 bases and J shed 1 base, with 12 bases lying between them. This CDR3 has 15 residues. Germline CDR1 reads LNHDA; CDR2 reads SQIVND (reference sequence). Here the CDR3 DNA reads TGTGCCAGTAGTATCAGAGGGACGGCGAACACTGAAGCTTTCTTT. Protein: CASSIRGTANTEAFF. Full variable domain (rest looked up from reference TRBV19 and TRBJ1-1): DGGITQSPKYLFRKEGQNVTLSCEQNLNHDAMYWYRQDPGQGLRLIYYSQIVNDFQKGDIAEGYSVSREKKESFPLTVTSAQKNPTAFYLCASSIRGTANTEAFFGQGTRLTVV.

The rearrangement links TRBV18 to TRBJ1-4, with TRBD1 matching 7 bases. V lost 3 bases and J lost 10; bases outside the gene matches: 5. This CDR3 has 13 amino acids. Germline assignment: CDR1 KGHSH and CDR2 LQKENI. The CDR3 loop is CASSPEQGRKLFF. CDR3 DNA: TGTGCCAGCTCACCTGAACAGGGGAGAAAACTGTTTTTT.